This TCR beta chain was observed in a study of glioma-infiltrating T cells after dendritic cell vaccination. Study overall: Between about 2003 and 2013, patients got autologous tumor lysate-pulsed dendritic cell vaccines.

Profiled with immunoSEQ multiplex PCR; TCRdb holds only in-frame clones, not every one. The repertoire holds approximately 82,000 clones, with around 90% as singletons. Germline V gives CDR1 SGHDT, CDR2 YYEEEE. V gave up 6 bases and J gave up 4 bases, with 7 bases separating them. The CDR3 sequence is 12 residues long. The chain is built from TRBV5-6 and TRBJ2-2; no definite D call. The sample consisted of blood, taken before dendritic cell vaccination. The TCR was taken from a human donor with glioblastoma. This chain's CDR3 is CASNRITGELFF. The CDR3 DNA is TGTGCCAGCAACAGAATCACCGGGGAGCTGTTTTTT.